This is a list of T cell receptor beta chains from one sample in a study of OX40 agonist ivuxolimab in advanced cancers. Method: immunoSEQ multiplex PCR; TCRdb's copy keeps in-frame clones and lacks some. The sample gives about 77,000 clones, under 90% of which show up once; less than 3% is in the top ten. Here the sequenced sample was CD4+ or CD8+ T cells sorted from blood, taken in a trial of the OX40 agonist ivuxolimab. The origin of the receptors is an adult with an advanced solid tumor such as melanoma, head and neck, liver or kidney cancer. The CDR3 runs from the conserved cysteine through the conserved F or W. Fields, in order: D gene, V gene, J gene, CDR3 protein. The D gene is left open where the match is weak.

>TRBD2|TRBV2|TRBJ2-2
CASSEPGRTGELFF
>NA|TRBV2|TRBJ1-1
CASSEWRALNTEAFF
>TRBD2|TRBV7-8|TRBJ2-1
CASGRVLEVAGVGEWEQFF
>NA|TRBV6-5|TRBJ1-1
CASSPALATEAFF
>TRBD1|TRBV7-2|TRBJ2-7
CASSRDRGRVYEQYF
>TRBD2|TRBV4-1|TRBJ2-1
CASSHPGASGSYNEQFF
>NA|TRBV9|TRBJ2-1
CASSVDAGQFEQFF
>NA|TRBV4-1|TRBJ2-5
CASSQATGIQETQYF
>NA|TRBV4-2|TRBJ1-6
CASSLTGTNSPLHF
>NA|TRBV7-8|TRBJ2-3
CASSLGTAADTQYF